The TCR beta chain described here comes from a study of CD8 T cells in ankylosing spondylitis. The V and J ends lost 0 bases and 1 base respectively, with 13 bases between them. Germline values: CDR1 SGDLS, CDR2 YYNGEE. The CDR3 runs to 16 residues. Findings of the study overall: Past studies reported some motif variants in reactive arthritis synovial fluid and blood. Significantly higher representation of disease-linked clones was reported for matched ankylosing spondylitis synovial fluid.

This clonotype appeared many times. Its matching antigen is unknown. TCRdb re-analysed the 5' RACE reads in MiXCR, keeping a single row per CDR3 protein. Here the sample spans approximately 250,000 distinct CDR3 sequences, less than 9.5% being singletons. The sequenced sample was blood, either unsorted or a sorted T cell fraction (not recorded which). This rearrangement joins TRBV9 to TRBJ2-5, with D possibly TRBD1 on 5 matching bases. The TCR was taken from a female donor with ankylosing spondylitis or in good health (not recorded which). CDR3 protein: CASSVDTDSSQETQYF. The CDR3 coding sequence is TGTGCCAGCAGCGTAGACACCGACAGCAGCCAAGAGACCCAGTACTTC.